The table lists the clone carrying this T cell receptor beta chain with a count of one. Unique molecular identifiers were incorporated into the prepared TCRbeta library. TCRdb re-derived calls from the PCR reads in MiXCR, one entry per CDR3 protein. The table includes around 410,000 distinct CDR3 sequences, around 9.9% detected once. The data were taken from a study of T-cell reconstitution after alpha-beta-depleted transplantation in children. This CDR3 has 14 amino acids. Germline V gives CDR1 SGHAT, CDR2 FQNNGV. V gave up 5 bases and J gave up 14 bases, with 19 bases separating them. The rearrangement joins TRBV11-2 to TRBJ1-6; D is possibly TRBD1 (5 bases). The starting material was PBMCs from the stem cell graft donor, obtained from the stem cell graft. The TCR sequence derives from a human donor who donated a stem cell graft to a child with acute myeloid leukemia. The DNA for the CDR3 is TGTGCCAGCAGCGCAACCGGGCCCATGGGGGCCCTCCACTTT. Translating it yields CASSATGPMGALHF. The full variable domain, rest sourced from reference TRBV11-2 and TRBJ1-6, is EAGVAQSPRYKIIEKRQSVAFWCNPISGHATLYWYQQILGQGPKLLIQFQNNGVVDDSQLPKDRFSAERLKGVDSTLKIQPAKLEDSAVYLCASSATGPMGALHFGNGTRLTVT.